Each of the 23 T cell receptor beta chains below was sequenced from the same sample in a study of cytomegalovirus exposure and HLA in healthy donors. Amplification used 60 Vbeta primers and 13 Jbeta primers. The protocol was immunoSEQ multiplex PCR, while the TCRdb copy is restricted to in-frame clones and leaves out a portion. The repertoire holds approximately 210,000 clones, roughly 80% seen once, with 1.6% in the top ten. The sample consisted of PBMCs. The receptors come from a woman aged 45-65 years in good health and CMV-seronegative.

Turning to this clone: Other DNA variants within this sample encode the same CDR3. The chain employs TRBV7-2 and TRBJ1-1; D call uncertain. V lost 1 base to trimming and J lost 1 base, with 7 bases between them. The CDR3 contains 14 residues. The germline V gene has CDR1 SGHTA and CDR2 FQGNSA. The CDR3, as DNA: TGTGCCAGCAGCTTAGGATACAGGAACACTGAAGCTTTCTTT. As protein: CASSLGYRNTEAFF.

A few counts support this clone. The junction does not match germline at one end; this may be a read error. V gene TRBV7-9 combines with J gene TRBJ1-1, with D perhaps matching TRBD1 (5 bases). The CDR3 contains 13 residues. The germline V gene has CDR1 SEHNR and CDR2 FQNEAQ (reference sequence). The CDR3 sequence is CASTTERGGELVF. The CDR3 coding sequence is TGTGCCAGCACCACTGAACGCGGGGGAGAGTTGGTCTTT.

This clone was seen a few times. The chain is built from TRBV11-2 and TRBJ2-3, with 7 bases identical to TRBD2. The CDR3 has 16 amino acids. Germline V gene sequence: CDR1 SGHAT, CDR2 FQNNGV. With V trimmed by 5 bases and J by 2 bases, 10 bases remained unmatched. The CDR3 is CASSPQGSGSTDTQYF. In DNA form, the CDR3 reads TGTGCCAGCAGCCCCCAGGGTAGCGGGTCCACAGATACGCAGTATTTT.

This clone was recorded only once. This chain connects TRBV2 to TRBJ1-3; TRBD1 is a possible D gene (5 bases). V shed 8 bases and J shed 4 bases, with 12 bases lying between them. The CDR3 has 13 amino acids. Germline CDR1 reads SNHLY; CDR2 reads FYNNEI. The CDR3 here is CASRPDKGNTIYF. The CDR3 coding sequence is TGTGCCAGCCGCCCGGACAAAGGAAACACCATATATTTT.

The rearrangement uses TRBV9 and TRBJ1-5; D not certain. Trimming removed 7 bases at V and 4 bases at J, with 6 bases between. The CDR3 is 11 residues long. Germline CDR1 and CDR2: SGDLS and YYNGEE. CDR3 protein: CASQANQPQHF. The CDR3 DNA sequence: TGTGCCAGCCAAGCGAATCAGCCCCAGCATTTT.

The V and J genes are TRBV18 and TRBJ2-7; D remains unclear. The CDR3 covers 13 residues. With 5 bases removed from V and 4 bases from J, the gap between germline ends came to 12 bases. Germline V gene data show CDR1 as KGHSH and CDR2 as LQKENI. The CDR3 sequence is CASSSMGEYEQYF. The CDR3 bases are TGTGCCAGCTCATCTATGGGCGAATACGAGCAGTACTTC.

The rearrangement uses TRBV4-2 and TRBJ2-7; tentative D call: TRBD2 (6 bases). Trimming pared 0 bases from V and 3 bases from J, leaving 12 bases between. The CDR3 is made up of 15 amino acids. Looked up from germline, CDR1 is LGHNA and CDR2 is YNFKEQ. This chain's CDR3 is CASSQEGGQGYEQYF. The CDR3 region has the DNA TGTGCCAGCAGCCAAGAGGGGGGTCAGGGCTACGAGCAGTACTTC.

This chain links TRBV7-2 with TRBJ2-3; 15 bases align to TRBD2. Germline lookup yields CDR1 SGHTA and CDR2 FQGNSA. Trimming cost V 5 bases and J 0 bases; bases outside gene matches: 9. CDR3 length equals 19 residues. The CDR3 nucleotides read TGTGCCAGCAGCCTCAGGGGACTAGCGGGGGGCTATAGCACAGATACGCAGTATTTT. Its translation: CASSLRGLAGGYSTDTQYF.

This sequence joins TRBV6-6 and TRBJ2-1; weak D call: TRBD2 (5 bases). Deletions cut 7 bases from V and 0 bases from J, with 10 bases between. From germline, CDR1 is MNHNY and CDR2 SVGAGI (reference sequence). The CDR3 length is 14 residues. The CDR3 reads CASIKRSSYNEQFF. The CDR3 nucleotides are TGTGCCAGCATTAAGCGGAGCTCCTACAATGAGCAGTTCTTC.

This clone was seen a handful of times. The chain is built from TRBV6-6 and TRBJ1-5, with D hard to call. Germline V lookup: CDR1 MNHNY, CDR2 SVGAGI (reference sequence). Trimming pared 7 bases from V and 0 bases from J, leaving 13 bases between. The CDR3 extends over 15 amino acids. CDR3 loop: CASTPRLFSNQPQHF. The CDR3 nucleotides are TGTGCCAGCACCCCTAGATTGTTTAGCAATCAGCCCCAGCATTTT.

This chain connects TRBV19 to TRBJ2-5, with a possible D match to TRBD2 (5 bases). Trimming left V 8 bases short and J 7 bases short, with 14 bases between. CDR1 and CDR2 (germline): LNHDA, SQIVND (reference sequence). The CDR3 is 12 amino acids. The CDR3 here is CASGLLERTQYF. DNA for the CDR3: TGTGCCAGTGGACTTCTGGAGCGGACCCAGTACTTC.

The V and J genes are TRBV28 and TRBJ2-7; D not certain. CDR3 length: 14 amino acids. Between the trimmed V and J ends, which lost 4 bases and 3 bases, there was a span of 13 bases. In germline, CDR1 is MDHEN, CDR2 SYDVKM. CDR3 DNA: TGTGCCAGCAGTTGGCAGGCGATAGACTACGAGCAGTACTTC. Amino acids: CASSWQAIDYEQYF.

The chain joins TRBV5-4 to TRBJ1-6; TRBD1 agrees at 7 bases. The germline V gene encodes CDR1 SGHNT and CDR2 YYREEE (reference sequence). The CDR3 loop spans 15 amino acids. V gave up 4 bases and J gave up 10 bases; unmatched junction bases: 11. In DNA, the CDR3 is TGTGCCAGCAGCACCCAGTCCAGGGGGGAGTCACCCCTCCACTTT. Amino acids: CASSTQSRGESPLHF.

The chain employs TRBV19 and TRBJ2-6; no clear D. The V end was cut by 2 bases, the J end by 1 base, with 9 bases between. CDR1 is LNHDA and CDR2 is SQIVND in the germline V gene (reference sequence). There are 16 residues in the CDR3. The CDR3 DNA sequence: TGTGCCAGTAGTATAAATGTGGAGTCTGGGGCCAACGTCCTGACTTTC. Translating gives CASSINVESGANVLTF. The whole variable domain, remainder taken from reference TRBV19 and TRBJ2-6, is DGGITQSPKYLFRKEGQNVTLSCEQNLNHDAMYWYRQDPGQGLRLIYYSQIVNDFQKGDIAEGYSVSREKKESFPLTVTSAQKNPTAFYLCASSINVESGANVLTFGAGSRLTVL.

This chain connects TRBV7-2 to TRBJ2-5; a possible D gene is TRBD1 (6 bases). CDR1 and CDR2 (germline): SGHTA, FQGNSA. This CDR3 spans 16 amino acids. The V and J ends lost 2 bases and 11 bases respectively, with 24 bases between them. The CDR3 spells CASSLTLGTSKAEQYF. The CDR3 nucleotides are TGTGCCAGCAGCTTAACTTTGGGGACATCTAAGGCAGAGCAGTACTTC.

V usage is TRBV27 and J usage is TRBJ2-2; 8 positions agree with TRBD2. With V trimmed by 5 bases and J by 4 bases, 9 bases remained unmatched. This CDR3 contains 16 residues. In germline, CDR1 is MNHEY, CDR2 SMNVEV (reference sequence). The CDR3 region has the DNA TGTGCCAGCAGTCCCCGGGGGCTAGCGGGCACCGGGGAGCTGTTTTTT. This codes for CASSPRGLAGTGELFF.

This sequence joins TRBV28 and TRBJ1-5; a possible D gene is TRBD1 (6 bases). Trimming removed 7 bases at V and 1 base at J, with 14 bases between. CDR1 is MDHEN, CDR2 SYDVKM, per germline. The length of the CDR3 is 15 residues. DNA for the CDR3: TGTGCCAGCATTCCCCCGGGACACAGCAATCAGCCCCAGCATTTT. Its protein product is CASIPPGHSNQPQHF.

V is TRBV27 and J is TRBJ2-4; 13 positions match TRBD2. The CDR3 covers 16 residues. Germline lookup yields CDR1 MNHEY and CDR2 SMNVEV (reference sequence). V lost 6 bases, J lost 7 bases, and 9 bases stayed unmatched. CDR3 DNA sequence: TGTGCCAGCAGCACACTAGCGGGGGGGCGGGGGAACATTCAGTACTTC. Its protein product is CASSTLAGGRGNIQYF.

The DNA of the CDR3 is TGTGCCACCAACCTAGCGCTACAAGAGACCCAGTACTTC. This translates into CATNLALQETQYF. V is TRBV15 and J is TRBJ2-5; weak D call: TRBD2 (6 bases). V lost 7 bases and J lost 2, with 11 bases in between. CDR1 and CDR2 (germline): LNHNV, YYDKDF (reference sequence). This CDR3 has 13 residues.

This clone came up once. CDR3 residues: CASSALPGLAGATDTQYF. In DNA form, the CDR3 reads TGTGCCAGCAGTGCGCTACCCGGACTAGCGGGGGCCACAGATACGCAGTATTTT. The V gene is TRBV6-4, the J gene TRBJ2-3; 13 bases map to TRBD2. The CDR3 has 18 residues. Trimming at V came to 4 bases and at J to 2 bases, leaving 9 bases not matched to a gene. CDR1 MRHNA and CDR2 SNTAGT come from the germline V gene.

The CDR3 nucleotides read TGTGCCAGCAGCTTCGGACAGCTCCTCTCTGGGGCCAACGTCCTGACTTTC. This sequence encodes CASSFGQLLSGANVLTF. The chain joins TRBV7-3 to TRBJ2-6; TRBD1 is a possible D gene (6 bases). V shed 3 bases and J shed 0 bases, with 12 bases lying between them. The V gene's germline CDR1 is SGHTA and CDR2 FQGTGA. This CDR3 has 17 amino acids. The full variable domain, rest sourced from reference TRBV7-3 and TRBJ2-6, is GAGVSQTPSNKVTEKGKYVELRCDPISGHTALYWYRQSLGQGPEFLIYFQGTGAADDSGLPNDRFFAVRPEGSVSTLKIQRTERGDSAVYLCASSFGQLLSGANVLTFGAGSRLTVL.

The chain links TRBV7-2 to TRBJ2-7; TRBD2 agrees at 13 bases. This CDR3 comprises 15 residues. CDR1 and CDR2 (germline): SGHTA, FQGNSA. Trimming at V came to 1 base and at J to 3 bases, leaving 0 bases not matched to a gene. CDR3: CASSLGTSGSYEQYF. The CDR3 nucleotides are TGTGCCAGCAGCTTAGGGACTAGCGGGAGCTACGAGCAGTACTTC.

This clone occurred a few times. This chain links TRBV4-3 with TRBJ1-2; 9 bases align to TRBD1. The CDR3 covers 14 residues. Unmatched junction bases numbered 8, after V lost 7 bases and J lost 5 bases. Germline lookup yields CDR1 LGHNA and CDR2 YSLEER. The CDR3 DNA is TGCGCCAGCACCCCCGGAGGGACAGGGTATGGCTACACCTTC. Protein sequence: CASTPGGTGYGYTF.